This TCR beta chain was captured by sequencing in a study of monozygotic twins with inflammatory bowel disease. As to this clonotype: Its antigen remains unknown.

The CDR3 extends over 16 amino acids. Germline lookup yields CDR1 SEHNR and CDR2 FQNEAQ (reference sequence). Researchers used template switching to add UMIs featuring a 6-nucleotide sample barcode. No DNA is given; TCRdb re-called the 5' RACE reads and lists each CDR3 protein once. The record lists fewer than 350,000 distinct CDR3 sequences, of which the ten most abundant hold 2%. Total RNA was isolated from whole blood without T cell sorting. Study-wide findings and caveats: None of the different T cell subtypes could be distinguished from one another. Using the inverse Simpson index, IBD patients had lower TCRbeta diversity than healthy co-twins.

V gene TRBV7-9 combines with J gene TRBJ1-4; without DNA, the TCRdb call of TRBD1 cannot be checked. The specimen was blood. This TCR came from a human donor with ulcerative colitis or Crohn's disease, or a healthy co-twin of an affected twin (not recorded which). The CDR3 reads CASSPRPGQGQEKLFF.